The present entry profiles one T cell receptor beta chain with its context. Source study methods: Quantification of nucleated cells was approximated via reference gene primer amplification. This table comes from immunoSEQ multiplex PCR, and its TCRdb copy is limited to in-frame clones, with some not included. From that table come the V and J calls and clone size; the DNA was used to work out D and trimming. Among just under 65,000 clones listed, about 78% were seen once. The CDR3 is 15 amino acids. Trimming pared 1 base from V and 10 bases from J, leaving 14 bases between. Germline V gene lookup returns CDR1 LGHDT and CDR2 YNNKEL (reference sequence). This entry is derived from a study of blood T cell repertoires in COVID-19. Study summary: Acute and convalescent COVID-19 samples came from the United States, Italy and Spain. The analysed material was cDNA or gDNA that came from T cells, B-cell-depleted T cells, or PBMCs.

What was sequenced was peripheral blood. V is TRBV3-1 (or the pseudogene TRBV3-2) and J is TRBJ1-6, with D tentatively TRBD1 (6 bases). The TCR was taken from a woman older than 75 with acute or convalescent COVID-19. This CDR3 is CASSQGARGSSPLHF. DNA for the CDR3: TGTGCCAGCAGCCAAGGGGCCAGGGGTAGCTCACCCCTCCACTTT.